This entry describes one T cell receptor (beta chain). Its antigen target is currently unknown. Base qualities are missing; no much larger clone stands one base away. TCRbeta rearrangements were sequenced from genomic DNA using the immunoSEQ assay at survey resolution. The authors' pipeline ran thus. A lowest detectable productive clonotype frequency of 2.59 x 10-5 was observed in the TCR sequencing data. Analyses included only productive TCRbeta rearrangements, meaning complete and in-frame sequences. Clonality for each sample was calculated as Simpson clonality in the immunoSEQ Analyzer version 3.0. Clones were binned by frequency as very rare, small, medium, large (1-20%) or hyperexpanded (>20%). OLGA 1.2.3 estimated generation probabilities, VDJtools produced V-gene circos plots, VDJdb was queried for specificities, and GLIPH identified CDR3 motifs. Entries here come from immuneACCESS through TCRdb and include only in-frame sequences with V and J called. Some clones fail to appear in such tables; in the studies checked, an unresolved V gene covers under half of the shortfall, and the cause of the remainder is unknown. V and J calls and clone size are given by that table; D and trimming were obtained from the DNA. Across this sample there are about 40,000 clones, with approximately 84% seen only once. Less than 0.45% of the sample lies in the top ten.

Buffy coats from around 37 blood donors, supplied by the Finnish Red Cross blood service, were used as healthy controls. All TCR-sequenced material derived from peripheral blood: patient blood samples and healthy donor buffy coats. Peripheral blood mononuclear cells were isolated by Ficoll-Hypaque gradient centrifugation. For the healthy controls, CD4+ cells were obtained from buffy coats by magnetic purification. Genomic DNA was extracted with the Gentra Puregene Cell and Tissue kit and quantified on a Qubit 2.0 fluorometer. This record belongs to a study of STAT5B mutations in CD4+ large granular lymphocyte leukemia (dated 2022 in TCRdb). About the full investigation: Among healthy controls, the CDR3 'QG' motif was associated with a particular HLA allele. The purity of purified fractions was confirmed by flow cytometry on FACSCanto II or FACSVerse to exceed 95% among lymphocytes. TCRbeta repertoires of CD4+ T-cell large granular lymphocyte leukemia patients were compared with those of healthy blood donors. Overall results and qualifications from the work: Compared with healthy CD4+ repertoires, CD4-sorted patient repertoires appeared more clonal, and this difference remained even after the putative leukemic clones were removed. Each patient's main leukemic clonotypes were private, but roughly a quarter of these clonotypes showed up at low frequency in the non-leukemic repertoires of other patients. Enrichment of TRBV06-family usage was observed among the top patient clones (8/27) relative to healthy controls (2/35). The data were not HLA-matched, and the relatively small sample size could explain the higher clonality seen in CD4+ compared with CD8+ T-LGLL.

CDR1 MGHRA and CDR2 YSYEKL are derived from the germline V gene. Including the terminal cysteine and phenylalanine, the CDR3 comprises 16 residues. The retained sequence is limited to the CDR3, 48 bases, with the frame set at the first base. V is shortened by 0 bases, J by 4 bases, and the region joining them spans 15 bases. Specimen: CD4+ T cells from blood buffy coats. The receptor comes from a human donor in good health. The V and J segments used are TRBV4-1 and TRBJ1-2; no D segment can be confidently identified. In nucleotides, the sequence is TGCGCCAGCAGCCAAGATAGAGAGAGAACTCTCTATGGCTACACCTTC. Translated, this gives CASSQDRERTLYGYTF.